Listed below are T cell receptor beta chains from one sample, sequenced in a study of shared clonotypes between healthy human individuals. Clones were read by immunoSEQ multiplex PCR, and TCRdb kept only the in-frame ones, dropping some. The repertoire holds about 2.2 million clones, with approximately 92% as singletons. Sequenced material: naive CD8+ T cells from PBMCs. These receptor sequences come from a man aged 18-30 years in good health. Some clones in this sample may be carry-over from other donors' samples. The CDR3 runs from the conserved cysteine through the conserved F or W. The D gene is left open where the match is weak. Some rows mark clone size as missing; the rest say once, few, many or name a class of expanded clone.

v_call: TRBV28
d_call: -
j_call: TRBJ1-2
cdr3_length: 14
clone_size: -
cdr3_aa: CASSLMGTAYGYTF
cdr3_nt: TGTGCCAGCAGTTTAATGGGAACGGCTTATGGCTACACCTTC

v_call: TRBV11-3
d_call: -
j_call: TRBJ2-5
cdr3_length: 13
clone_size: once
cdr3_aa: CASSRDIQETQYF
cdr3_nt: TGTGCCAGCAGCAGGGACATCCAAGAGACCCAGTACTTC

v_call: TRBV6-6
d_call: TRBD2
j_call: TRBJ2-7
cdr3_length: 15
clone_size: -
cdr3_aa: CASSYWTSGNYEQYF
cdr3_nt: TGTGCCAGCAGTTATTGGACTAGCGGAAACTACGAGCAGTACTTC

v_call: TRBV30
d_call: -
j_call: TRBJ2-7
cdr3_length: 14
clone_size: few
cdr3_aa: CACPRDPDSYEQYF
cdr3_nt: TGTGCCTGTCCCCGGGACCCTGACTCCTACGAGCAGTACTTC

v_call: TRBV9
d_call: -
j_call: TRBJ2-7
cdr3_length: 15
clone_size: -
cdr3_aa: CASSLIGGSSYEQYF
cdr3_nt: TGTGCCAGCAGCCTAATAGGGGGGAGCTCCTACGAGCAGTACTTC

v_call: TRBV6-1
d_call: TRBD2
j_call: TRBJ2-1
cdr3_length: 14
clone_size: once
cdr3_aa: CASSGRGRAREQFF
cdr3_nt: TGTGCCAGCAGTGGACGCGGGAGGGCCCGAGAGCAGTTCTTC

v_call: TRBV4-3
d_call: -
j_call: TRBJ2-1
cdr3_length: 15
clone_size: -
cdr3_aa: CASSQILATHNEQFF
cdr3_nt: TGCGCCAGCAGCCAAATCCTAGCGACACACAATGAGCAGTTCTTC

v_call: TRBV9
d_call: TRBD1
j_call: TRBJ1-1
cdr3_length: 15
clone_size: -
cdr3_aa: CASSMDRGPNTEAFF
cdr3_nt: TGTGCCAGCAGCATGGACAGGGGGCCGAACACTGAAGCTTTCTTT

v_call: TRBV27
d_call: TRBD1
j_call: TRBJ1-1
cdr3_length: 16
clone_size: -
cdr3_aa: CASSVRTGGENTEAFF
cdr3_nt: TGTGCCAGCAGTGTTCGGACAGGGGGCGAGAACACTGAAGCTTTCTTT

v_call: TRBV5-6
d_call: -
j_call: TRBJ2-1
cdr3_length: 13
clone_size: -
cdr3_aa: CASSPGTAGEQFF
cdr3_nt: TGTGCCAGCAGCCCGGGGACTGCGGGGGAGCAGTTCTTC

v_call: TRBV5-1
d_call: -
j_call: TRBJ2-5
cdr3_length: 16
clone_size: -
cdr3_aa: CASSLGVGGRPETQYF
cdr3_nt: TGCGCCAGCAGCTTGGGGGTAGGGGGTCGTCCCGAGACCCAGTACTTC

v_call: TRBV2
d_call: -
j_call: TRBJ1-4
cdr3_length: 13
clone_size: -
cdr3_aa: CAGGGEGNEKLFF
cdr3_nt: TGTGCCGGCGGGGGCGAGGGTAATGAAAAACTGTTTTTT

v_call: TRBV11-2
d_call: -
j_call: TRBJ2-7
cdr3_length: 14
clone_size: -
cdr3_aa: CASSLVGDSYEQYF
cdr3_nt: TGTGCCAGCAGCTTGGTTGGAGACTCCTACGAGCAGTACTTC

v_call: TRBV19
d_call: -
j_call: TRBJ2-1
cdr3_length: 15
clone_size: -
cdr3_aa: CASSIISGSYNEQFF
cdr3_nt: TGTGCCAGTAGTATAATCAGCGGATCCTACAATGAGCAGTTCTTC

v_call: TRBV6-1
d_call: -
j_call: TRBJ1-2
cdr3_length: 13
clone_size: few
cdr3_aa: CASSEPRKYGYTF
cdr3_nt: TGTGCCAGCAGTGAACCGCGGAAATATGGCTACACCTTC

v_call: TRBV9
d_call: -
j_call: TRBJ1-1
cdr3_length: 16
clone_size: -
cdr3_aa: CASSQSGEGTNTEAFF
cdr3_nt: TGTGCCAGCAGCCAAAGCGGGGAAGGGACGAACACTGAAGCTTTCTTT

v_call: TRBV4-2
d_call: TRBD2
j_call: TRBJ2-7
cdr3_length: 16
clone_size: -
cdr3_aa: CASSSVGLADFHEQYF
cdr3_nt: TGTGCCAGCAGCAGTGTCGGCCTAGCGGACTTCCACGAGCAGTACTTC

v_call: TRBV5-4
d_call: TRBD1
j_call: TRBJ2-5
cdr3_length: 15
clone_size: -
cdr3_aa: CASSRMGQGKETQYF
cdr3_nt: TGTGCCAGCAGCCGAATGGGACAGGGGAAAGAGACCCAGTACTTC

v_call: TRBV15
d_call: -
j_call: TRBJ1-2
cdr3_length: 12
clone_size: -
cdr3_aa: CATTEANYGYTF
cdr3_nt: TGTGCCACCACCGAAGCTAACTATGGCTACACCTTC

v_call: TRBV7-6
d_call: -
j_call: TRBJ1-1
cdr3_length: 13
clone_size: -
cdr3_aa: CASSPNRNTEAFF
cdr3_nt: TGTGCCAGCAGCCCCAACAGGAACACTGAAGCTTTCTTT

v_call: TRBV27
d_call: -
j_call: TRBJ2-1
cdr3_length: 16
clone_size: -
cdr3_aa: CASSVLSGGLFNEQFF
cdr3_nt: TGTGCCAGCAGCGTCCTCTCGGGGGGCCTTTTTAATGAGCAGTTCTTC

v_call: TRBV7-9
d_call: -
j_call: TRBJ1-1
cdr3_length: 16
clone_size: -
cdr3_aa: CASSYQPGRLNTEAFF
cdr3_nt: TGTGCCAGCAGCTACCAACCGGGCCGGCTGAACACTGAAGCTTTCTTT

v_call: TRBV15
d_call: TRBD1
j_call: TRBJ1-5
cdr3_length: 15
clone_size: -
cdr3_aa: CATSGRRTGDQPQHF
cdr3_nt: TGTGCCACCAGCGGACGCCGGACAGGCGATCAGCCCCAGCATTTT

v_call: TRBV4-1
d_call: -
j_call: TRBJ2-7
cdr3_length: 16
clone_size: -
cdr3_aa: CASSQDSNRISYEQYF
cdr3_nt: TGCGCCAGCAGCCAGGACTCCAACAGGATCTCCTACGAGCAGTATTTC

v_call: TRBV9
d_call: TRBD1
j_call: TRBJ1-5
cdr3_length: 14
clone_size: few
cdr3_aa: CASSVGQGNQPQHF
cdr3_nt: TGTGCCAGCAGCGTAGGACAGGGAAATCAGCCCCAGCATTTT

v_call: TRBV4-3
d_call: -
j_call: TRBJ1-3
cdr3_length: 14
clone_size: -
cdr3_aa: CASSQGLSGNTIYF
cdr3_nt: TGCGCCAGCAGCCAAGGTCTATCTGGAAACACCATATATTTT

v_call: TRBV7-9
d_call: -
j_call: TRBJ1-1
cdr3_length: 12
clone_size: -
cdr3_aa: CASSSNPGEAFF
cdr3_nt: TGTGCCAGCAGCTCCAATCCAGGGGAAGCTTTCTTT

v_call: TRBV7-6
d_call: -
j_call: TRBJ1-4
cdr3_length: 17
clone_size: -
cdr3_aa: CASSPWTAEATNEKLFF
cdr3_nt: TGTGCCAGCAGCCCGTGGACAGCCGAGGCAACTAATGAAAAACTGTTTTTT